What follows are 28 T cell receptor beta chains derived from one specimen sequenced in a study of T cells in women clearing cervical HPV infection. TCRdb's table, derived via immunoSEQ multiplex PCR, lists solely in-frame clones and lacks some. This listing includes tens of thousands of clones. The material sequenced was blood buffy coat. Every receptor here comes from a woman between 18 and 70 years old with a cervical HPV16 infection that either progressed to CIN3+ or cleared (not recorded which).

The CDR3 reads CASSRYGTGSSYEQYF. The sequenced CDR3 bases are TGTGCCAGCTCACGATACGGTACGGGGAGCTCCTACGAG. The V and J genes are TRBV18 and TRBJ2-7; D is possibly TRBD2 (5 bases). The CDR3 goes on 3 residues after the read ends, and that part is filled in from the germline J gene. The CDR3 runs 16 residues. Trimming removed 4 bases from V and 0 bases from J, with 16 bases in between. Germline V gene sequence: CDR1 KGHSH, CDR2 LQKENI. Complete variable domain (other parts from reference TRBV18 and TRBJ2-7): NAGVMQNPRHLVRRRGQEARLRCSPMKGHSHVYWYRQLPEEGLKFMVYLQKENIIDESGMPKERFSAEFPKEGPSILRIQQVVRGDSAAYFCASSRYGTGSSYEQYFGPGTRLTVT.

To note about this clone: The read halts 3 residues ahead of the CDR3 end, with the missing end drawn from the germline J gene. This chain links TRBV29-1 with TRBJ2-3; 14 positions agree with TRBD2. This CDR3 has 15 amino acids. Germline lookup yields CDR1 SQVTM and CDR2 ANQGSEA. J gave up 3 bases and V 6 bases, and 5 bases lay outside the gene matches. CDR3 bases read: TGCAGCGTGCCGACTAGCGGGAGGGAAACAGATACG. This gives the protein CSVPTSGRETDT. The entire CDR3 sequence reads CSVPTSGRETDTQYF.

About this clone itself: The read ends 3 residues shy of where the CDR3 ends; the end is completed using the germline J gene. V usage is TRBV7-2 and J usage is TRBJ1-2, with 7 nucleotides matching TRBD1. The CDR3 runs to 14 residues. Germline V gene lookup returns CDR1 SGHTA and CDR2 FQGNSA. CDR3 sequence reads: CASSLAPDRVGYTF. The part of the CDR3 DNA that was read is TGTGCCAGCAGCTTGGCCCCTGACAGGGTCGGC. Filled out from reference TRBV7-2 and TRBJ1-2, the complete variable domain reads GAGVSQSPSNKVTEKGKDVELRCDPISGHTALYWYRQSLGQGLEFLIYFQGNSAPDKSGLPSDRFSAERTGGSVSTLTIQRTQQEDSAVYLCASSLAPDRVGYTFGSGTRLTVV.

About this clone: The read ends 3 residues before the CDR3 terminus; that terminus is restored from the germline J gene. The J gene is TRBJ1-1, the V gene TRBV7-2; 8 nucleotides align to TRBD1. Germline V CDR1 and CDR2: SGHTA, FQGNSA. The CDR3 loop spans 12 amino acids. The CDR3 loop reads CASSYLGTGAFF. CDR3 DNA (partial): TGTGCCAGCAGCTACCTTGGGACAGGA.

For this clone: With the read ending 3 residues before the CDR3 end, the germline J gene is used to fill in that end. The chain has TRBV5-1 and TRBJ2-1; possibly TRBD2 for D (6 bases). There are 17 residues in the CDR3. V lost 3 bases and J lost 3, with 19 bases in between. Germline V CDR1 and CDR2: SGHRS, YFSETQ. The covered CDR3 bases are TGCGCCAGCAGCTCGGGTAGCGGTTTGGGTAACTACAATGAG. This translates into CASSSGSGLGNYNE. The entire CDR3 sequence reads CASSSGSGLGNYNEQFF.

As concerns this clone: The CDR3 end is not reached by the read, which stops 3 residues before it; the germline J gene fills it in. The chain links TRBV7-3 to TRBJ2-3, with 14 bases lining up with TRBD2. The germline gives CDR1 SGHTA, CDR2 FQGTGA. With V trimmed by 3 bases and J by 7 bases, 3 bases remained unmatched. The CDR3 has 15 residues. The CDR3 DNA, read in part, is TGTGCCAGCAGCTTGGGACTAGCGGGAGTGAATACG. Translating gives CASSLGLAGVNT. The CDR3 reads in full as CASSLGLAGVNTQYF.

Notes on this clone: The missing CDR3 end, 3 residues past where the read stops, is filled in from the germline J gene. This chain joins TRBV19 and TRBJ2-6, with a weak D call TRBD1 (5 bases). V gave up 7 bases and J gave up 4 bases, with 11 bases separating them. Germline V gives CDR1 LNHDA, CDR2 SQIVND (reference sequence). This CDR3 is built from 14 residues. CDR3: CASNKGYGANVLTF. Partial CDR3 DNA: TGTGCCAGTAATAAGGGGTACGGGGCCAACGTC.

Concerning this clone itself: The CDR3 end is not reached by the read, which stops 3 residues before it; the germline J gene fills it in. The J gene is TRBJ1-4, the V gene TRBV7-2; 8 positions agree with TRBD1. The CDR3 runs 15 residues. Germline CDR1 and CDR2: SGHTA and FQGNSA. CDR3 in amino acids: CASSSSDRVGSPLFF. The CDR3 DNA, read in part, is TGTGCCAGCAGCTCCTCGGACAGGGTAGGATCACCA.

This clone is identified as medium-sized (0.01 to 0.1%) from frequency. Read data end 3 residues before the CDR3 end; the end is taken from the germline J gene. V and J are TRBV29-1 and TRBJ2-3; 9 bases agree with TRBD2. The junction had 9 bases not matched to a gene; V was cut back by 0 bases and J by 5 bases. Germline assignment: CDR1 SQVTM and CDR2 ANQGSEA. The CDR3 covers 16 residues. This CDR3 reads CSVEDRASGVVDTQYF. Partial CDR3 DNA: TGCAGCGTTGAAGATCGGGCTAGCGGGGTGGTAGATACG.

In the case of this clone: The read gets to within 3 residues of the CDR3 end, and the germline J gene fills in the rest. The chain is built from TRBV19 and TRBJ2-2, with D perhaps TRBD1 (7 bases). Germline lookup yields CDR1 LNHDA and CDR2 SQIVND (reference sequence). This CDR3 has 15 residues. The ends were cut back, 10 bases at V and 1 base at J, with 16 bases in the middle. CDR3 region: CATRGAGLNTGELFF. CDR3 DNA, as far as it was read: TGTGCCACCAGGGGGGCGGGACTGAACACCGGGGAG.

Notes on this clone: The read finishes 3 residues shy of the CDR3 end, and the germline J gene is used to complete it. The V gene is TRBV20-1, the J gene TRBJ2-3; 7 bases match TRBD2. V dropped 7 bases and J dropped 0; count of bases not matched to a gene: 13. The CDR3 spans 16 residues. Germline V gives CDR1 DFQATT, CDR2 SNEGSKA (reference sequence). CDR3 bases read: TGCAGTGTCCCTGGGGGGGGTGAACCTAGCACAGATACG. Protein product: CSVPGGGEPSTDT. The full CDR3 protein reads CSVPGGGEPSTDTQYF.

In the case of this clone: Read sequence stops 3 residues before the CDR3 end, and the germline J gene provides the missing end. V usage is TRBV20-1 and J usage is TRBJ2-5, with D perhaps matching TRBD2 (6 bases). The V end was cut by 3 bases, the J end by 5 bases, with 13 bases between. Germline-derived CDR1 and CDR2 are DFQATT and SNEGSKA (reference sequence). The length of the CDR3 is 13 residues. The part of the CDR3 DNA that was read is TGCAGTGCTAGGCCACCGGGGAGGGAGACC. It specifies CSARPPGRET. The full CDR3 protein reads CSARPPGRETQYF.

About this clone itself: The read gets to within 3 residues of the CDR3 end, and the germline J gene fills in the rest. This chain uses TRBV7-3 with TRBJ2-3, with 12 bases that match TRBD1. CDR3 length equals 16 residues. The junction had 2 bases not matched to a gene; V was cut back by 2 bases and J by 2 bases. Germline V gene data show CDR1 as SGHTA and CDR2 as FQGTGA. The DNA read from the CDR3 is TGTGCCAGCAGCTTAGGGACAGGGGGCAACACAGATACG. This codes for CASSLGTGGNTDT. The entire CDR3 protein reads CASSLGTGGNTDTQYF.

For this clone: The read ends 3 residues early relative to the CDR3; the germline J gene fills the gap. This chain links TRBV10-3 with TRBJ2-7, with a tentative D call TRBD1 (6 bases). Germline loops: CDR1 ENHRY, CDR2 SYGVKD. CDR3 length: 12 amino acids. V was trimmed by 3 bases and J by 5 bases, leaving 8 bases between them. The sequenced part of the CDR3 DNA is TGTGCCATCAGTGATGGGGGCCACGAG. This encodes CAISDGGHE. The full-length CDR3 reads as CAISDGGHEQYF.

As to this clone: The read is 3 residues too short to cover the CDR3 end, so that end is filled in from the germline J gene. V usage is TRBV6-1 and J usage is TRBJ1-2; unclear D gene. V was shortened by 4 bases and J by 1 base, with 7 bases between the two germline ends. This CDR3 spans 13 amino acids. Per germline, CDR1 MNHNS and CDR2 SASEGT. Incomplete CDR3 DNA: TGTGCCAGCAGTGCAACAGATAACTATGGC. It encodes CASSATDNYG. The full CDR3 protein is CASSATDNYGYTF.

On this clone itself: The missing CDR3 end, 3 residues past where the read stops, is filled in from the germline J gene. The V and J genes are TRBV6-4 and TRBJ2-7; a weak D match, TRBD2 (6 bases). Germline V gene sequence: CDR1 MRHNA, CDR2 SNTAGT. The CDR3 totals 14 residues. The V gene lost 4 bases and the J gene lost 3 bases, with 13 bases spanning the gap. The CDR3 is CASSVQGTGYEQYF. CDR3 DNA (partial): TGTGCCAGCAGTGTTCAAGGGACTGGCTACGAG.

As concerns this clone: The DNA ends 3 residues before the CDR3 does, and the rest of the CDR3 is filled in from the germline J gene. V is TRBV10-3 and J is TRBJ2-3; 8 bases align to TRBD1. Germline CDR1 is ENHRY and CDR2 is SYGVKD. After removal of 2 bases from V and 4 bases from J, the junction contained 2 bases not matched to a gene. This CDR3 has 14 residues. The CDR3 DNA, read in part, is TGTGCCATCAGTGAGGGACAGGGCGCAGATACG. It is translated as CAISEGQGADT. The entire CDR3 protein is CAISEGQGADTQYF.

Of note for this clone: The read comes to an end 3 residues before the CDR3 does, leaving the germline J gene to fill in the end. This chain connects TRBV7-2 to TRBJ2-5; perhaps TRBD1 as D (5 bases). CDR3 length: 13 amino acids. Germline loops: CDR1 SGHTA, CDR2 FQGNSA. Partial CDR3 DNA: TGTGCCAGCAGGCCAGGGATCGGAGATACC. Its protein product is CASRPGIGDT. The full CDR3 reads CASRPGIGDTQYF. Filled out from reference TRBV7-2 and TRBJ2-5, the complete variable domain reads GAGVSQSPSNKVTEKGKDVELRCDPISGHTALYWYRQSLGQGLEFLIYFQGNSAPDKSGLPSDRFSAERTGGSVSTLTIQRTQQEDSAVYLCASRPGIGDTQYFGPGTRLLVL.

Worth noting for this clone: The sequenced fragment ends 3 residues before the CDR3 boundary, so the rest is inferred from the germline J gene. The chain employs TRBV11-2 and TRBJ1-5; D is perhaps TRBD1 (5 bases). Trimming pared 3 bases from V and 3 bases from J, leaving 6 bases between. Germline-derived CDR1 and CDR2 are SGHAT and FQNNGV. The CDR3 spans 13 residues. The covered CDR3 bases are TGTGCCAGCAGCTTGGACACCAATCAGCCC. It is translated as CASSLDTNQP. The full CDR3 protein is CASSLDTNQPQHF.

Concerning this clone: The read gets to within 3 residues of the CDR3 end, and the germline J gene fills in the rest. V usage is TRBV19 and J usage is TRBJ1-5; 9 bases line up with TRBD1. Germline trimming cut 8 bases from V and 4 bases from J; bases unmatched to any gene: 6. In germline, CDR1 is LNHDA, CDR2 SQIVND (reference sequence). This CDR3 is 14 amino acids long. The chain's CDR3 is CASRGQGGNQPQHF. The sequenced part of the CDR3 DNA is TGTGCCAGTCGGGGACAGGGTGGGAATCAGCCC.

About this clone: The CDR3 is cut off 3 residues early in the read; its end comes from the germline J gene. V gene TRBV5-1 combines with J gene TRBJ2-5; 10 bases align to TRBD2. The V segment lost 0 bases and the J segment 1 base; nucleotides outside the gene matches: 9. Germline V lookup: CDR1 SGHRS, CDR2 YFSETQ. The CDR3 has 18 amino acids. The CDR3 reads CASSLAPTSGALQETQYF. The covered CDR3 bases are TGCGCCAGCAGCTTGGCTCCTACTAGCGGGGCCCTCCAAGAGACC.

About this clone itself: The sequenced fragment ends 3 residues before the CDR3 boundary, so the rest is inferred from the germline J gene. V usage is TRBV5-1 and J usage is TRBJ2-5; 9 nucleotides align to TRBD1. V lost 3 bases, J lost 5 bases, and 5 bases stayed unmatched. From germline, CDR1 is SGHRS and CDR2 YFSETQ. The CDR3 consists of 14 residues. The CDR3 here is CASSSMDRGETQYF. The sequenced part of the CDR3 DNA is TGCGCCAGCAGCTCCATGGACAGGGGTGAGACC.

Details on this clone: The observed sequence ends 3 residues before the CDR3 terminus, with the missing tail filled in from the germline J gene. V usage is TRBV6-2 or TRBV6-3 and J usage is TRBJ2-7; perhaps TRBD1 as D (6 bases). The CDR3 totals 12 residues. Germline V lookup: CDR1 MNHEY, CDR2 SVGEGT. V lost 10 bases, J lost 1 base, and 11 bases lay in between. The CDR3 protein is CATSRGSYEQYF. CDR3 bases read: TGTGCCACATCGAGGGGGTCCTACGAG.

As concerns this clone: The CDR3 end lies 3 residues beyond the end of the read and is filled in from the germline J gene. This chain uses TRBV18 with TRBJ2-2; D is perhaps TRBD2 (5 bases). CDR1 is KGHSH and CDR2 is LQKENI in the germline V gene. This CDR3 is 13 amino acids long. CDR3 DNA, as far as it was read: TGTGCCAGCTCACCTAACGGGGATTCACCG. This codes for CASSPNGDSP. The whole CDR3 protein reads CASSPNGDSPLFF.

The CDR3 DNA, read in part, is TGTGCCAGTAGTGGGACAGGGGACTCACCC. Protein: CASSGTGDSP. The complete CDR3 protein is CASSGTGDSPLHF. The chain couples TRBV19 to TRBJ1-6; 10 positions match TRBD1. The CDR3 end falls 3 residues outside the read, so it is completed with the germline J gene. The J segment lost 10 bases and the V segment lost 5 bases, leaving 2 bases of the junction unmatched. This CDR3 comprises 13 residues. Germline V gene lookup returns CDR1 LNHDA and CDR2 SQIVND (reference sequence).

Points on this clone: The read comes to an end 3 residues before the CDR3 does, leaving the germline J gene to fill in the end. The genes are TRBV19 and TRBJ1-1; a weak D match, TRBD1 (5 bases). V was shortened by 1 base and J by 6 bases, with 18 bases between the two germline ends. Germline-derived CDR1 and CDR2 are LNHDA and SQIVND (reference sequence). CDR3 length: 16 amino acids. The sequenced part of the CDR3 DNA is TGTGCCAGTAGTATAGCTGCCTCGTGGGGCTCCCCTGAA. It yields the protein CASSIAASWGSPE. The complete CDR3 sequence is CASSIAASWGSPEAFF.

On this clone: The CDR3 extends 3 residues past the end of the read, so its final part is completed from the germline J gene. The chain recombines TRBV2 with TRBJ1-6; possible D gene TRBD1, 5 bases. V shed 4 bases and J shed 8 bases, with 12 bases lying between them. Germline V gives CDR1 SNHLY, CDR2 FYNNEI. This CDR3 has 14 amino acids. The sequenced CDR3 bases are TGTGCCAGCAGTGCAGGGTTGGCGCATTCACCC. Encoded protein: CASSAGLAHSP. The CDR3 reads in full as CASSAGLAHSPLHF.

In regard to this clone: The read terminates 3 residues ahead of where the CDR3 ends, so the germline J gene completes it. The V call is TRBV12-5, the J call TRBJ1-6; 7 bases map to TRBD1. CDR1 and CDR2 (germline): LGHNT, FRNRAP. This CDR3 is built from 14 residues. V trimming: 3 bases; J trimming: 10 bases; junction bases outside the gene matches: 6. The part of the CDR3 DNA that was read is TGTGCTAGTGGTTTACAGGGGAAGGGATCACCC. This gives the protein CASGLQGKGSP. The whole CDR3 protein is CASGLQGKGSPLHF. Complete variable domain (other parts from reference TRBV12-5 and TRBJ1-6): DARVTQTPRHKVTEMGQEVTMRCQPILGHNTVFWYRQTMMQGLELLAYFRNRAPLDDSGMPKDRFSAEMPDATLATLKIQPSEPRDSAVYFCASGLQGKGSPLHFGNGTRLTVT.